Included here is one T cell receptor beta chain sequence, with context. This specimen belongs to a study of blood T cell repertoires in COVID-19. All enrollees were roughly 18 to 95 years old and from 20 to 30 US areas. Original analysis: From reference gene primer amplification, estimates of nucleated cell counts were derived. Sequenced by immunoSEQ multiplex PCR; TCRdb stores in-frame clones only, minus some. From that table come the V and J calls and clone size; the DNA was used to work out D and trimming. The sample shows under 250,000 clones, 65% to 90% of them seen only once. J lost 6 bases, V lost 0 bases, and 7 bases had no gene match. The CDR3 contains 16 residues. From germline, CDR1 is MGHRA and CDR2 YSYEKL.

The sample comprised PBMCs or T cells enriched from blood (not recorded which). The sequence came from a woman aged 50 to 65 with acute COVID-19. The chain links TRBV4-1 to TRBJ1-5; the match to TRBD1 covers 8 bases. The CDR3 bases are TGCGCCAGCAGCCAAGAGGGCAACAGGGGGTCTCAGCCCCAGCATTTT. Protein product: CASSQEGNRGSQPQHF.